These 20 T cell receptor beta chains came from one sample sequenced in a study of T cells in Graves' hyperthyroidism and ophthalmopathy. Template material for amplifying TCR beta CDR3 regions consisted of RNA transcripts. HTBI primers were the set used in a first-round RT-PCR of the TCR CDR3. TCRdb ran MiXCR on the multiplex PCR reads and lists one entry per CDR3 protein. Among approximately 400,000 distinct CDR3 sequences listed, less than 20% were seen once. The sample taken for sequencing was blood. These receptors were obtained from a man between 18 and 35 years old with Graves' ophthalmopathy.

The V gene is TRBV7-9, the J gene TRBJ1-4; TRBD1 is a possible D gene (5 bases). The CDR3 covers 15 residues. The germline V gene encodes CDR1 SEHNR and CDR2 FQNEAQ (reference sequence). V shed 0 bases and J shed 7 bases, with 12 bases lying between them. CDR3 nucleotide sequence: TGTGCCAGCAGCTTAGCTACAGGAGGGGTTGAAAAACTGTTTTTT. Its translation: CASSLATGGVEKLFF.

This clonotype was recorded at least ten times. The chain joins TRBV10-3 to TRBJ1-2; 9 positions agree with TRBD1. The CDR3 is made up of 15 amino acids. J was trimmed by 2 bases and V by 4 bases; bases with no gene match: 5. Germline CDR1 ENHRY, CDR2 SYGVKD. DNA for the CDR3: TGTGCCATCAGTGGGACAGGGGACGCGAACTATGGCTACACCTTC. This codes for CAISGTGDANYGYTF.

This clonotype was recorded only once. This rearrangement joins TRBV7-2 to TRBJ1-5, with 8 bases aligning to TRBD1. Germline V lookup: CDR1 SGHTA, CDR2 FQGNSA. Trimming removed 4 bases from V and 0 bases from J; junction bases left unmatched: 2. This CDR3 has 15 amino acids. CDR3: CASSSGQVSNQPQHF. In DNA, the CDR3 is TGTGCCAGCAGCTCGGGACAGGTTAGCAATCAGCCCCAGCATTTT.

This clonotype has at least ten counts. This chain joins TRBV18 and TRBJ1-2; D might be TRBD1 (5 bases). Looked up from germline, CDR1 is KGHSH and CDR2 is LQKENI. CDR3 length equals 14 residues. The germline V and J ends were trimmed by 0 bases and 8 bases, with 13 bases remaining between them. The CDR3 region has the DNA TGTGCCAGCTCACCACCTGGGGACGGGGCGGGCTACACCTTC. Translated: CASSPPGDGAGYTF. The whole variable domain, remainder taken from reference TRBV18 and TRBJ1-2, is NAGVMQNPRHLVRRRGQEARLRCSPMKGHSHVYWYRQLPEEGLKFMVYLQKENIIDESGMPKERFSAEFPKEGPSILRIQQVVRGDSAAYFCASSPPGDGAGYTFGSGTRLTVV.

This clonotype was detected only a few times. V usage is TRBV6-1 and J usage is TRBJ1-6; possible D gene TRBD1, 6 bases. Trimming pared 6 bases from V and 7 bases from J, leaving 16 bases between. The V gene's germline CDR1 is MNHNS and CDR2 SASEGT. This CDR3 has 15 residues. CDR3 residues: CASRSEQGRNSPLHF. The CDR3 DNA reads as TGTGCCAGCAGATCGGAACAGGGAAGGAATTCACCCCTCCACTTT.

This clonotype was recorded many times. The chain joins TRBV6-1 to TRBJ1-1, with 8 nucleotides matching TRBD1. Germline CDR1 is MNHNS and CDR2 is SASEGT. There are 14 residues in the CDR3. J was trimmed by 7 bases and V by 5 bases; bases with no gene match: 9. The CDR3 DNA sequence: TGTGCCAGCAGTAAGCAGGGGGCCCGGTATGAAGCTTTCTTT. This sequence encodes CASSKQGARYEAFF.

This clonotype was observed a handful of times. This chain uses TRBV19 with TRBJ2-7; tentative D call: TRBD2 (6 bases). The CDR3 spans 16 residues. Trimming took off 4 bases at V and 0 bases at J, with 16 bases between the two ends. Per germline, CDR1 LNHDA and CDR2 SQIVND (reference sequence). The DNA for the CDR3 is TGTGCCAGTAGTACCAGCTCGGGACTGGCCTCCTACGAGCAGTACTTC. Its protein is CASSTSSGLASYEQYF.

The chain employs TRBV2 and TRBJ2-1; 12 positions agree with TRBD1. Germline V CDR1 and CDR2: SNHLY, FYNNEI. This CDR3 has 17 amino acids. The J segment lost 8 bases and the V segment lost 6 bases, leaving 14 bases of the junction unmatched. CDR3 sequence reads: CASSAHRDRGLEDEQFF. DNA for the CDR3: TGTGCCAGCAGCGCCCACCGGGACAGGGGGCTTGAGGATGAGCAGTTCTTC.

The sample holds a few counts of this clonotype. This rearrangement joins TRBV20-1 to TRBJ2-5; D is perhaps TRBD1 or TRBD2 (6 bases each). The V end lost 0 bases, the J end lost 4 bases, and 12 bases lay between the germline ends. The CDR3 has 14 residues. Per the germline V gene, CDR1 is DFQATT and CDR2 is SNEGSKA (reference sequence). CDR3 bases: TGCAGTGCTAGAGAAGGGGGGCGGGTAGAGACCCAGTACTTC. It translates to CSAREGGRVETQYF.

This clonotype has a count of ten or more. The chain employs TRBV3-1 and TRBJ2-3; D not resolved. V gave up 2 bases and J gave up 4 bases, with 13 bases separating them. CDR1 and CDR2 (germline): LGHDT, YNNKEL (reference sequence). The CDR3 runs 15 residues. This chain's CDR3 is CASSQTALNPDTQYF. The CDR3 DNA reads TGTGCCAGCAGCCAAACAGCCTTAAACCCAGATACGCAGTATTTT.

Here the CDR3 reads CASSLTVSGNTIYF. The CDR3 DNA follows: TGTGCCAGCAGCCTAACGGTCTCTGGAAACACCATATATTTT. The V and J genes are TRBV7-9 and TRBJ1-3; no clear D. The CDR3 consists of 14 residues. Trimming stripped 5 bases from V and 0 bases from J, with 8 bases between. CDR1 and CDR2 from the germline V gene are SEHNR and FQNEAQ (reference sequence).

This chain links TRBV25-1 with TRBJ1-1; the D gene is possibly TRBD1 (5 bases). The germline CDR1 and CDR2 sequences are MGHDK and SYGVNS. V shed 7 bases and J shed 10 bases, with 19 bases lying between them. This CDR3 comprises 13 residues. In DNA, the CDR3 is TGTGCCAGCACTAATTACGTGGGGGATGGAGCTTTCTTT. Translating gives CASTNYVGDGAFF.

Many counts were recorded for this clonotype. The chain is built from TRBV5-6 and TRBJ2-3; D gene ambiguous. V lost 0 bases and J 5 bases, leaving 13 bases between the germline ends. The CDR3 runs to 15 residues. Germline lookup yields CDR1 SGHDT and CDR2 YYEEEE. CDR3 protein: CASSLAVLTIDTQYF. CDR3 DNA sequence: TGTGCCAGCAGCTTGGCCGTCTTGACCATAGATACGCAGTATTTT.

In its sample, this clonotype was seen many times. This chain links TRBV11-1 with TRBJ2-7; the D gene is possibly TRBD1 (6 bases). The CDR3 runs 14 residues. V gave up 5 bases and J gave up 5 bases, with 16 bases separating them. The germline CDR1 and CDR2 sequences are SGHAT and FQDESV (reference sequence). The CDR3 is CASSPVGAGNEQYF. CDR3 nucleotides: TGTGCCAGCAGCCCCGTGGGGGCCGGGAACGAGCAGTACTTC.

In this sample, this clonotype turned up a few times. This chain links TRBV29-1 with TRBJ2-1, with a weak D call TRBD1 (6 bases). Trimming pared 6 bases from V and 10 bases from J, leaving 19 bases between. Germline V gene lookup returns CDR1 SQVTM and CDR2 ANQGSEA. There are 13 residues in the CDR3. The CDR3 nucleotides read TGCAGCGTCGAGGGGGACGGATTAGTGGAGCAGTTCTTC. Protein: CSVEGDGLVEQFF.

This clonotype was found a few times. The rearrangement uses TRBV6-4 and TRBJ2-3; 7 nucleotides agree with TRBD2. This CDR3 comprises 14 residues. Trimming removed 5 bases from V and 6 bases from J; junction bases left unmatched: 8. Germline V gene lookup returns CDR1 MRHNA and CDR2 SNTAGT. The DNA for the CDR3 is TGTGCCAGCAGTTCCCAAAGCGGGGCCGATACGCAGTATTTT. This gives the protein CASSSQSGADTQYF.

In its sample, this clonotype was seen many times. In DNA, the CDR3 is TGTGCCAGCAGCCAGGGGCTCGGGGGCAATCAGCCCCAGCATTTT. The encoded protein is CASSQGLGGNQPQHF. V usage is TRBV3-1 and J usage is TRBJ1-5; maybe TRBD1 (5 bases). The germline CDR1 and CDR2 sequences are LGHDT and YNNKEL (reference sequence). The CDR3 loop spans 15 amino acids. Between the trimmed V and J ends, which lost 3 bases and 2 bases, there was a span of 11 bases.

The gene calls are TRBV12-3 or TRBV12-4 and TRBJ2-3; D is unresolved. Trimming removed 4 bases from V and 2 bases from J, with 13 bases in between. The CDR3 has 15 amino acids. This chain's CDR3 is CASSYSGGHTDTQYF. The CDR3 bases are TGTGCCAGCAGTTACTCGGGCGGTCACACAGATACGCAGTATTTT.

This clonotype was detected ten times or more. The chain recombines TRBV3-1 with TRBJ2-7; D is unclear. The germline V and J ends were trimmed by 1 base and 5 bases, with 12 bases remaining between them. The germline V gene has CDR1 LGHDT and CDR2 YNNKEL (reference sequence). The CDR3 contains 14 residues. The CDR3 protein is CASSQGPAWDEQYF. The CDR3 nucleotides are TGTGCCAGCAGCCAAGGACCGGCCTGGGACGAGCAGTACTTC.

This clonotype was observed at least ten times. The V gene is TRBV5-6, the J gene TRBJ1-5, with no clear D. The CDR3 contains 15 residues. Germline V gene data show CDR1 as SGHDT and CDR2 as YYEEEE. V was cut by 0 bases and J by 0 bases, with 7 bases left in between. CDR3 sequence: CASSLGPGSNQPQHF. In DNA form, the CDR3 reads TGTGCCAGCAGCTTGGGGCCGGGTAGCAATCAGCCCCAGCATTTT.